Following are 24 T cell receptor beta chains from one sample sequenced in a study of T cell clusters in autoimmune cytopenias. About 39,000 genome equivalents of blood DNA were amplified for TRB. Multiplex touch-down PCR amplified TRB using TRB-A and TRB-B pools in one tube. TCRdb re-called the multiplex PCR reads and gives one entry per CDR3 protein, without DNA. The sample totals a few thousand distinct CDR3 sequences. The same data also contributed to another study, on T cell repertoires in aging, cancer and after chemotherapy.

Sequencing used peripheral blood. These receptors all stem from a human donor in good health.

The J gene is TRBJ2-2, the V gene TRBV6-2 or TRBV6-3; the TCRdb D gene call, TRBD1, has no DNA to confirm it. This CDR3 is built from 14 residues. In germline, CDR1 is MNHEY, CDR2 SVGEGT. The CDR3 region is CAISKDSLVGELFF.

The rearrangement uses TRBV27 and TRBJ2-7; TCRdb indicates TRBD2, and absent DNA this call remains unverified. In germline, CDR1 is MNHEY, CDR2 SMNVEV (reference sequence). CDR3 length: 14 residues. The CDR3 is CASSERGGGYEQYF.

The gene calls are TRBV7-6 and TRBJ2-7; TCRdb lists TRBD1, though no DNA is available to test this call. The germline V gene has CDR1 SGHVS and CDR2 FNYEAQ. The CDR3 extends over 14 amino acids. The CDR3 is CASSSDTFSYEQYF. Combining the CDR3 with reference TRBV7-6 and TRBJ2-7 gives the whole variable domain GAGVSQSPRYKVTKRGQDVALRCDPISGHVSLYWYRQALGQGPEFLTYFNYEAQQDKSGLPNDRFSAERPEGSISTLTIQRTEQRDSAMYRCASSSDTFSYEQYFGPGTRLTVT.

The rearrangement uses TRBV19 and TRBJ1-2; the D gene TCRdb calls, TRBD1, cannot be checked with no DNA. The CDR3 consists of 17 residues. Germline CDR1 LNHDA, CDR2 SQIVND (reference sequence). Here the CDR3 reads CASSLHTGTGGADGYTF. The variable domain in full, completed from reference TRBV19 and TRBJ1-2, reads DGGITQSPKYLFRKEGQNVTLSCEQNLNHDAMYWYRQDPGQGLRLIYYSQIVNDFQKGDIAEGYSVSREKKESFPLTVTSAQKNPTAFYLCASSLHTGTGGADGYTFGSGTRLTVV.

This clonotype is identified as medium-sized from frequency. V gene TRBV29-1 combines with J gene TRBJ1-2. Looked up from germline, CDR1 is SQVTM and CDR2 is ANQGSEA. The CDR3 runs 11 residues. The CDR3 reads CSVEWSYGYTF.

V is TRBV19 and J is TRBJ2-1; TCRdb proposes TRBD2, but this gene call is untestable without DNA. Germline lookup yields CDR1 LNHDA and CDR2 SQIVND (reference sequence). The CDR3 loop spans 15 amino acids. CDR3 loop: CASSIGLAAGDEQFF.

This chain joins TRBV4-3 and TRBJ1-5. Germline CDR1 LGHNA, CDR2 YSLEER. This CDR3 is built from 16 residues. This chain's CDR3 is CASSQGWYTSNQPQHF.

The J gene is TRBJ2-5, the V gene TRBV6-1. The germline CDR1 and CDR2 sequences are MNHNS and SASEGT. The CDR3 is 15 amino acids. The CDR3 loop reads CASRTYSSGKETQYF.

CDR3 residues: CASSLNRAIEKLFF. V gene TRBV12-3 or TRBV12-4 combines with J gene TRBJ1-4; as DNA is missing, the TRBD1 call by TCRdb cannot be tested. The CDR3 is 14 amino acids.

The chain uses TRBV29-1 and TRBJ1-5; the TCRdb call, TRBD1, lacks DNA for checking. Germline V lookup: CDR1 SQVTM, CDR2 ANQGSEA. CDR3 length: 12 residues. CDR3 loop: CSTGNKGQPQHF.

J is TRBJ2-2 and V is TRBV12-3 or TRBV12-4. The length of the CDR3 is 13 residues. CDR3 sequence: CASSFKETGELFF.

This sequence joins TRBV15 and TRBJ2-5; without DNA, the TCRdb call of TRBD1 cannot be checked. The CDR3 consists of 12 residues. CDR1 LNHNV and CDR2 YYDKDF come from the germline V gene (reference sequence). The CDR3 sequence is CATSPGSPTQYF.

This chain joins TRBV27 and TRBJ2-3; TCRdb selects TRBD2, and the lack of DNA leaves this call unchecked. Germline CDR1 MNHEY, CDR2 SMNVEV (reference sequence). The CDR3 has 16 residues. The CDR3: CASRGDSGRATDTQYF.

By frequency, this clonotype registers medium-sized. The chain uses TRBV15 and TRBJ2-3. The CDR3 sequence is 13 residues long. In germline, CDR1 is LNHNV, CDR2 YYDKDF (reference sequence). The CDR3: CATSRRRADTQYF. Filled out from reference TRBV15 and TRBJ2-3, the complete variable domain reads DAMVIQNPRYQVTQFGKPVTLSCSQTLNHNVMYWYQQKSSQAPKLLFHYYDKDFNNEADTPDNFQSRRPNTSFCFLDIRSPGLGDTAMYLCATSRRRADTQYFGPGTRLTVL.

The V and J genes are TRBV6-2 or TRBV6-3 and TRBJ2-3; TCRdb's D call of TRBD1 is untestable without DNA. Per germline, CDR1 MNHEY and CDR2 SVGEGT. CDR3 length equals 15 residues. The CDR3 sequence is CASSPLRLATDTQYF.

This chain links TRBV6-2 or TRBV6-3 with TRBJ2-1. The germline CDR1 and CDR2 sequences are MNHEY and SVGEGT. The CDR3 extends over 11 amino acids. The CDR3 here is CASSLYNEQFF.

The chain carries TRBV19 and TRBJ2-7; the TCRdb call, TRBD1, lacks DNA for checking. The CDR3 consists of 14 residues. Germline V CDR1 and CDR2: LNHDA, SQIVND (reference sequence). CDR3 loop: CASSGGQVSYEQYF.

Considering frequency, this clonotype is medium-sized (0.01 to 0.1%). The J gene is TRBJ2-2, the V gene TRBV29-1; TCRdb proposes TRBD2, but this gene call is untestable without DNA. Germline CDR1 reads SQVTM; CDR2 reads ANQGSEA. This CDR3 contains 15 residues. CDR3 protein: CSVGLAGVKTGELFF.

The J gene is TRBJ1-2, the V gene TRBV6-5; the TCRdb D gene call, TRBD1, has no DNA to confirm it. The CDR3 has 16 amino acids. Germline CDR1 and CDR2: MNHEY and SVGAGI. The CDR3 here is CASSLSGGGDRTGYTF.

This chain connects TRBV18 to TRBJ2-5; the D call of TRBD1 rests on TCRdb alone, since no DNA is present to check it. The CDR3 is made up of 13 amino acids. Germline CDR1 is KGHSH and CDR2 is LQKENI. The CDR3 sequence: CASSPGLQETQYF. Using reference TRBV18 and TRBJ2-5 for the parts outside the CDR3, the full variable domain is NAGVMQNPRHLVRRRGQEARLRCSPMKGHSHVYWYRQLPEEGLKFMVYLQKENIIDESGMPKERFSAEFPKEGPSILRIQQVVRGDSAAYFCASSPGLQETQYFGPGTRLLVL.

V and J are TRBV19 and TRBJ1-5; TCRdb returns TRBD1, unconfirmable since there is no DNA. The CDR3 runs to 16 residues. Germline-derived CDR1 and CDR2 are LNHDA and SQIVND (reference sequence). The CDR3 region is CASSRLDRTPSRPQHF. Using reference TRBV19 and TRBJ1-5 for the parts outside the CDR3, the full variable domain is DGGITQSPKYLFRKEGQNVTLSCEQNLNHDAMYWYRQDPGQGLRLIYYSQIVNDFQKGDIAEGYSVSREKKESFPLTVTSAQKNPTAFYLCASSRLDRTPSRPQHFGDGTRLSIL.

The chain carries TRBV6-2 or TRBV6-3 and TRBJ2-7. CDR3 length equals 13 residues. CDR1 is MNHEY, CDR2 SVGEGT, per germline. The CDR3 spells CATNQGKHGEQYF.

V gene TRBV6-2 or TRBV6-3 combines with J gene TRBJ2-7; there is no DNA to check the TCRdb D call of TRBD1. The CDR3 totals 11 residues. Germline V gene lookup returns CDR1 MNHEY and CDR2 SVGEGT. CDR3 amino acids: CASSALYEQYF.

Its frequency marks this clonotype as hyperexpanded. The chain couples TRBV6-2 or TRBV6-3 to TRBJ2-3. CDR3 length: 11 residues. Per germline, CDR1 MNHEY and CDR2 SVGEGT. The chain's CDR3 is CASSSTDTQYF.